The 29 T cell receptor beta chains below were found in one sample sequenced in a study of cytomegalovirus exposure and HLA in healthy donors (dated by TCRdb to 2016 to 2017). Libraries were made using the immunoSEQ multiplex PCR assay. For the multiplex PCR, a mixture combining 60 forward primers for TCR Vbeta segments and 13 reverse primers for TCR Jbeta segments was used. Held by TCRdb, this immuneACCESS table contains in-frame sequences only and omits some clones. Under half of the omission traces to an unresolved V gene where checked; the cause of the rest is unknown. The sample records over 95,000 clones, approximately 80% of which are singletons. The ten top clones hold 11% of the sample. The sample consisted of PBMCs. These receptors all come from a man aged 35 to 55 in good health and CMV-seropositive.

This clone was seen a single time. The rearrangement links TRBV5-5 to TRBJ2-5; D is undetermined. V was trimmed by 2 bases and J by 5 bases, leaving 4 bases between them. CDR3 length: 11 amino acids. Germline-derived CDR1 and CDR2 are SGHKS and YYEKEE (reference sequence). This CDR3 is CASSLAETQYF. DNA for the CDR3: TGTGCCAGCAGCTTAGCGGAGACCCAGTACTTC.

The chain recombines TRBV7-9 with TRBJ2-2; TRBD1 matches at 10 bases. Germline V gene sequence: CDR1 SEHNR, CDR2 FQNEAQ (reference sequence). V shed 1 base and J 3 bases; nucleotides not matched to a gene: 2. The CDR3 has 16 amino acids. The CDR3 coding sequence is TGTGCCAGCAGCTTAGGTGGGACAGGGGACACCGGGGAGCTGTTTTTT. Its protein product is CASSLGGTGDTGELFF.

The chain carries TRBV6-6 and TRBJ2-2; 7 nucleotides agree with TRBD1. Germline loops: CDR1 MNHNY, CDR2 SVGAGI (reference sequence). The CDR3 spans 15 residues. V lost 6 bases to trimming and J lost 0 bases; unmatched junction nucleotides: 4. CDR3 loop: CASSPGQANTGELFF. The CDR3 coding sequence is TGTGCCAGCAGCCCCGGACAGGCGAACACCGGGGAGCTGTTTTTT.

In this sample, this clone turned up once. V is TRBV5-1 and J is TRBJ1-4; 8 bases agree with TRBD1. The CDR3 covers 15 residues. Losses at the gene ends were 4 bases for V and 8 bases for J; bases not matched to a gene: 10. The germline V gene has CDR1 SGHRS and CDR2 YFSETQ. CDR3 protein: CASSLTGERGEKLFF. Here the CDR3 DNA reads TGCGCCAGCAGCCTGACAGGGGAGAGGGGAGAAAAACTGTTTTTT.

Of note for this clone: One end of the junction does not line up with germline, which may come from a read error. In nucleotides, the CDR3 is TGTGCAAGCACAGCGGACTATGGCTACACCTTC. Translated: CASTADYGYTF. The V call is TRBV7-9, the J call TRBJ1-2; D is unclear. The CDR3 contains 11 residues. Germline assignment: CDR1 SEHNR and CDR2 FQNEAQ (reference sequence).

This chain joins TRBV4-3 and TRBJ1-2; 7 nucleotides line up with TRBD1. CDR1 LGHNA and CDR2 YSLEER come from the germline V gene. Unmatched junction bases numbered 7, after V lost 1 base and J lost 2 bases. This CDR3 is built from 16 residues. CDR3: CASSQAPDRPNYGYTF. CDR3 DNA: TGCGCCAGCAGCCAAGCTCCGGACAGGCCGAACTATGGCTACACCTTC.

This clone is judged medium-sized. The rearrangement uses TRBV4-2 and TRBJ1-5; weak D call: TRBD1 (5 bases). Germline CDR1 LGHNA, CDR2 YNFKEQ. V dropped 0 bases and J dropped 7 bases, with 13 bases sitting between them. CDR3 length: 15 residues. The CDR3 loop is CASSQDAGLGQPQHF. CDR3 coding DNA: TGTGCCAGCAGCCAAGATGCAGGGCTGGGCCAGCCCCAGCATTTT.

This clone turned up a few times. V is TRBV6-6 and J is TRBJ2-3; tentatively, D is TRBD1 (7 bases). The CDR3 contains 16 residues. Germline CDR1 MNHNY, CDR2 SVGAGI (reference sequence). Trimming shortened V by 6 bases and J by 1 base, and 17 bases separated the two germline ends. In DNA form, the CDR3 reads TGTGCCAGCAGGAAGGAGGGGGCGAAGGGCACAGATACGCAGTATTTT. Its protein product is CASRKEGAKGTDTQYF.

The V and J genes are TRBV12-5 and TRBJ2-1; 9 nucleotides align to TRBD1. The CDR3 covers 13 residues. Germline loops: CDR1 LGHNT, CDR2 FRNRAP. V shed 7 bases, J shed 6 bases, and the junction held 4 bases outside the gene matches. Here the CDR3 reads CASARDRANEQFF. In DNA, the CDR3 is TGTGCTAGTGCCCGGGACAGGGCCAATGAGCAGTTCTTC.

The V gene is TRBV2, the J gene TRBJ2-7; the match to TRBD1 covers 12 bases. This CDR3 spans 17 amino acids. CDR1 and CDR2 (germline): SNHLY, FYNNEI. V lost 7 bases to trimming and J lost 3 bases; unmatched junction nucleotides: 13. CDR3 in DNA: TGTGCCAGCACTCTCCAACCGGGACAGGGGGCACTCTACGAGCAGTACTTC. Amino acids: CASTLQPGQGALYEQYF.

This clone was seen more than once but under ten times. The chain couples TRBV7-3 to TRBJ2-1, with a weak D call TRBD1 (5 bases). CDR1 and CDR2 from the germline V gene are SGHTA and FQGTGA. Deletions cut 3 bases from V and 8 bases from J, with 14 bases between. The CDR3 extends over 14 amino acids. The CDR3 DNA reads TGTGCCAGCAGCTTGGGGCGCCCTCGGGATGAGCAGTTCTTC. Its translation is CASSLGRPRDEQFF.

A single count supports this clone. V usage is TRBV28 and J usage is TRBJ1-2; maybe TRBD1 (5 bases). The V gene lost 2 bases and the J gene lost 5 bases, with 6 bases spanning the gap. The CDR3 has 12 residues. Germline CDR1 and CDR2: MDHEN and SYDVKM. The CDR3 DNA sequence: TGTGCCAGCAGTTTACAGGGTTATGGCTACACCTTC. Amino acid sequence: CASSLQGYGYTF.

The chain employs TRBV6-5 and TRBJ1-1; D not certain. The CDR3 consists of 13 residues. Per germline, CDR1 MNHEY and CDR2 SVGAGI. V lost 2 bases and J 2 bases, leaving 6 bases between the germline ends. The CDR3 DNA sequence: TGTGCCAGCAGTTACGGCAGAAACACTGAAGCTTTCTTT. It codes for CASSYGRNTEAFF.

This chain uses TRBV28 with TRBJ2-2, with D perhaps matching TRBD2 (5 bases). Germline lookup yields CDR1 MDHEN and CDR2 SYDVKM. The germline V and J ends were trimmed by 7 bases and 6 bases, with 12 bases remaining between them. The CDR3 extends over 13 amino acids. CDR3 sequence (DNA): TGTGCCAGCAAGGAGAGGGTACCCGGGGAGCTGTTTTTT. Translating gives CASKERVPGELFF.

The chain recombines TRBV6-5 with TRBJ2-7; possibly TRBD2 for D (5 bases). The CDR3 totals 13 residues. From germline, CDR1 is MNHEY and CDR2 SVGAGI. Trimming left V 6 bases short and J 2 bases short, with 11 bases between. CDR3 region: CASSSTGTYEQYF. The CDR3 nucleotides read TGTGCCAGCAGCTCCACGGGGACCTACGAGCAGTACTTC.

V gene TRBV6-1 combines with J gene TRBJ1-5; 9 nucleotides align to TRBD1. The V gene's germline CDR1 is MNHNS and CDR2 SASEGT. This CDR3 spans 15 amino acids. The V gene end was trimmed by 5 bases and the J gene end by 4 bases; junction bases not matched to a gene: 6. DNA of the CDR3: TGTGCCAGCAGTACAGACAGGGGGTGGAATCAGCCCCAGCATTTT. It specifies CASSTDRGWNQPQHF.

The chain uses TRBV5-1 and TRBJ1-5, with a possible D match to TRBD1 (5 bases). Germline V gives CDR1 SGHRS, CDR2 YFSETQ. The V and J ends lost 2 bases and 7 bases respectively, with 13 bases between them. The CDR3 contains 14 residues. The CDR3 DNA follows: TGCGCCAGCAGCTTAGACGGGGGAAAGCAGCCCCAGCATTTT. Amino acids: CASSLDGGKQPQHF.

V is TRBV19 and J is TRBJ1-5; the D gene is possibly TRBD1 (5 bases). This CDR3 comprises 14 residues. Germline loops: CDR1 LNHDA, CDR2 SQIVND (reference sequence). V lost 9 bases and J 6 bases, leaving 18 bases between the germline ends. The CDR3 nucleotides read TGTGCCAGCTCCAAGGCGGCAGGGTTTCAGCCCCAGCATTTT. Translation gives CASSKAAGFQPQHF.

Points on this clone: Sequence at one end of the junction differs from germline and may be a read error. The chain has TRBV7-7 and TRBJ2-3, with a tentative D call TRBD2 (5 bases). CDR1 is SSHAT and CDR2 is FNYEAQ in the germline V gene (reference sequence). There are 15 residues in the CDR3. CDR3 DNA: TGTGCTAGCAGCTTAGGAGGCACAACCACAGATACGCAGTATTTT. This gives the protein CASSLGGTTTDTQYF.

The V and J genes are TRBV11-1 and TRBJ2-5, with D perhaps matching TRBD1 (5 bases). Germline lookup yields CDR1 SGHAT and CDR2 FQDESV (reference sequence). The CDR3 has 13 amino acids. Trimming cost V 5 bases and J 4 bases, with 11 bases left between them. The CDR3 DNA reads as TGTGCCAGCAGCCTAGACCAGGGAGAGACCCAGTACTTC. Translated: CASSLDQGETQYF.

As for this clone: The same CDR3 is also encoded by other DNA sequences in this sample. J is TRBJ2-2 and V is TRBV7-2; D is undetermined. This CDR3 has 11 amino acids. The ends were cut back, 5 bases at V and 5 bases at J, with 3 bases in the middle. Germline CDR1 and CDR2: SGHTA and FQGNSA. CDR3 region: CASSLTGELFF. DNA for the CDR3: TGTGCCAGCAGCCTAACCGGGGAGCTGTTTTTT.

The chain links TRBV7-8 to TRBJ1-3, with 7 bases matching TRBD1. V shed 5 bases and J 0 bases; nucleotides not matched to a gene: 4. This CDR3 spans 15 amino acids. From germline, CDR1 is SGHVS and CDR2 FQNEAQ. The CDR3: CASSERDSSGNTIYF. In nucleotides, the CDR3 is TGTGCCAGCAGCGAAAGGGACAGCTCTGGAAACACCATATATTTT.

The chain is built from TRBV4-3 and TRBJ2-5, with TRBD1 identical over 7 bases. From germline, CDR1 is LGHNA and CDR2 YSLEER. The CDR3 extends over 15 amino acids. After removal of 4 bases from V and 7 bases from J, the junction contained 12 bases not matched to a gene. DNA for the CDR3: TGCGCCAGCAGCCCTGAGGGACAGCTCTTTCGGACCCAGTACTTC. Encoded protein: CASSPEGQLFRTQYF.

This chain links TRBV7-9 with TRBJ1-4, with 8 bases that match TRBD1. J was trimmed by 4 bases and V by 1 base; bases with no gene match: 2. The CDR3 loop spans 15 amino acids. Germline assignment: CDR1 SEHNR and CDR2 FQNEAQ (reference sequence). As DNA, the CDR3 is TGTGCCAGCAGCTTAGGGACAGGGAATAATGAAAAACTGTTTTTT. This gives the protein CASSLGTGNNEKLFF.

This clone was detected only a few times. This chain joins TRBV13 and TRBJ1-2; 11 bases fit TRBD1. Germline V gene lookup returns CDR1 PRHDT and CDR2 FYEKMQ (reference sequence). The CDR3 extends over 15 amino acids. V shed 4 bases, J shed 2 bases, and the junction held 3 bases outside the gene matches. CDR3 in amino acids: CASSSWTGGNYGYTF. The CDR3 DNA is TGTGCCAGCAGCTCCTGGACAGGGGGCAACTATGGCTACACCTTC. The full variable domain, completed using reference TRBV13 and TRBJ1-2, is AAGVIQSPRHLIKEKRETATLKCYPIPRHDTVYWYQQGPGQDPQFLISFYEKMQSDKGSIPDRFSAQQFSDYHSELNMSSLELGDSALYFCASSSWTGGNYGYTFGSGTRLTVV.

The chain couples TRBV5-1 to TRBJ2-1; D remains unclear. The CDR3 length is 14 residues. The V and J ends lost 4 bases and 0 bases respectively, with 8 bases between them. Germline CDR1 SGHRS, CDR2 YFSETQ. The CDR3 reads CASSDTSSYNEQFF. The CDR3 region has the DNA TGCGCCAGCAGCGATACCAGCTCCTACAATGAGCAGTTCTTC.

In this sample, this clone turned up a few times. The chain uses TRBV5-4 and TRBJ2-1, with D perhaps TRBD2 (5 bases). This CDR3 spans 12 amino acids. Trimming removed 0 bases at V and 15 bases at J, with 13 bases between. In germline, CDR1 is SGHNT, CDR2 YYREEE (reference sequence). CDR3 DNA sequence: TGTGCCAGCAGCTTGGAGTTGGAGGATCCGTTCTTC. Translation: CASSLELEDPFF.

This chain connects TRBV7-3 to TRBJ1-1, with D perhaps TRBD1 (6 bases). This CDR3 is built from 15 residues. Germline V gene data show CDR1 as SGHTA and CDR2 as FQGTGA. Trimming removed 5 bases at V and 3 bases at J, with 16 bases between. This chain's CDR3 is CASSQSRGSDTEAFF. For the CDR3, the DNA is TGTGCCAGCAGCCAGAGTAGGGGGTCGGACACTGAAGCTTTCTTT.

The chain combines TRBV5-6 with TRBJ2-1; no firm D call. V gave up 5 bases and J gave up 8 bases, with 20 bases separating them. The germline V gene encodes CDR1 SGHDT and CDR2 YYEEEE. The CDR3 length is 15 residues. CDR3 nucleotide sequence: TGTGCCAGCAGTTTAGCCACTCCTACACGCGATGAGCAGTTCTTC. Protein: CASSLATPTRDEQFF.